This is a list of T cell receptor beta chains from one sample in a study of T cell responses to AZD1222 COVID-19 vaccine. Profiled with immunoSEQ multiplex PCR; TCRdb holds only in-frame clones, not every one. The sample consists of roughly 140,000 clones, over 80% of them appearing once. Sequenced material: peripheral blood, taken 28 days after the second AZD1222 dose. The source of these receptors is an adult who received the AZD1222 COVID-19 vaccine. Each CDR3 is given with its conserved first and last residue. The D gene is left open where the match is weak. Clone size is stated in some rows and not others, as once, few, many or a class when expanded.

d_call,v_call,clone_size,j_call,cdr3_aa,cdr3_nt
-,TRBV28,-,TRBJ1-2,CASSLGRGHLNYGYTF,TGTGCCAGCAGTTTAGGACGGGGACACCTTAACTATGGCTACACCTTC
-,TRBV10-3,-,TRBJ2-2,CATSVGGGHRTGELFF,TGTGCCACCTCCGTCGGTGGGGGACACCGGACCGGGGAGCTGTTTTTT
-,TRBV25-1,-,TRBJ1-2,CASSAGRFYGYTF,TGTGCCAGCAGTGCTGGACGGTTCTATGGCTACACCTTC
-,TRBV3-1/TRBV3-2,-,TRBJ2-2,CASSQATAGSGELFF,TGTGCCAGCAGCCAAGCTACGGCCGGGAGCGGGGAGCTGTTTTTT
-,TRBV12-3/TRBV12-4,-,TRBJ1-5,CASTGTNQPQHF,TGTGCCAGCACCGGCACCAATCAGCCCCAGCATTTT
-,TRBV12-3/TRBV12-4,-,TRBJ2-7,CASRRIGNEQYF,TGTGCCAGCAGGCGTATAGGGAACGAGCAGTACTTC
-,TRBV6-5,-,TRBJ1-6,CASSYDPDRNNSPLHF,TGTGCCAGCAGTTATGACCCGGACAGAAATAATTCACCCCTCCACTTT
-,TRBV3-1/TRBV3-2,few,TRBJ1-1,CASSQDLGGEQAFF,TGTGCCAGCAGCCAAGATCTTGGGGGCGAGCAAGCTTTCTTT
TRBD2,TRBV27,-,TRBJ2-7,CASSLGVAGVNYEQYF,TGTGCCAGCAGTTTAGGGGTAGCGGGAGTAAACTACGAGCAGTACTTC
-,TRBV5-4,few,TRBJ1-2,CASSLDPAPVFGYTF,TGTGCCAGCAGCTTGGATCCAGCCCCCGTTTTTGGCTACACCTTC
-,TRBV29-1,-,TRBJ1-5,CSVGGLNQPQHF,TGCAGCGTTGGAGGGTTAAATCAGCCCCAGCATTTT
-,TRBV28,-,TRBJ2-3,CASSIQGSTDTQYF,TGTGCCAGCAGCATCCAGGGAAGCACAGATACGCAGTATTTT
-,TRBV18,few,TRBJ2-1,CASSPWQGNSNEQFF,TGTGCCAGCTCACCGTGGCAGGGAAATAGCAATGAGCAGTTCTTC
-,TRBV5-8,-,TRBJ1-1,CASSRHTEAFF,TGTGCCAGCAGCCGGCACACTGAAGCTTTCTTT
TRBD2,TRBV19,-,TRBJ2-7,CASSIMAGDSYEQYF,TGTGCCAGTAGTATCATGGCGGGAGACTCCTACGAGCAGTACTTC
TRBD1,TRBV7-9,few,TRBJ1-2,CASSLGSTGNYGYTF,TGTGCCAGCAGCTTAGGCTCGACAGGGAACTATGGCTACACCTTC
TRBD1,TRBV6-5,-,TRBJ1-5,CASAEDRGGNQPQHF,TGTGCCAGCGCCGAGGACAGGGGCGGGAATCAGCCCCAGCATTTT
-,TRBV9,-,TRBJ2-2,CASSVGTGSATGELFF,TGTGCCAGCAGCGTAGGAACCGGGTCAGCTACCGGGGAGCTGTTTTTT
-,TRBV7-2,once,TRBJ1-5,CASSLKQGSNQPQHF,TGTGCCAGCAGCCTCAAACAGGGTAGCAATCAGCCCCAGCATTTT
-,TRBV18,-,TRBJ2-3,CASSPASVSGDTQYF,TGTGCCAGCTCACCGGCGTCGGTATCAGGGGATACGCAGTATTTT
-,TRBV28,-,TRBJ1-3,CASSTNQGSGSGNTIYF,TGTGCCAGCAGTACCAACCAGGGGAGTGGCTCTGGAAACACCATATATTTT
-,TRBV6-2/TRBV6-3,-,TRBJ1-6,CASSGRAVSPLHF,TGTGCCAGCAGTGGGCGGGCCGTTTCACCCCTCCACTTT
-,TRBV29-1,-,TRBJ1-2,CSVEPGTNYGYTF,TGCAGCGTTGAGCCAGGGACCAACTATGGCTACACCTTC
-,TRBV5-8,-,TRBJ2-5,CASSLGWEETQYF,TGTGCCAGCAGCCTGGGCTGGGAAGAGACCCAGTACTTC
-,TRBV7-2,-,TRBJ1-1,CASSLGRHMNTEAFF,TGTGCCAGCAGCCTCGGGAGGCACATGAACACTGAAGCTTTCTTT
-,TRBV3-1/TRBV3-2,-,TRBJ2-7,CASGKTYEQYF,TGTGCCAGCGGGAAAACCTACGAGCAGTACTTC
-,TRBV7-2,-,TRBJ1-1,CASSLAGGRNTEAFF,TGTGCCAGCAGCTTAGCAGGCGGGCGAAACACTGAAGCTTTCTTT
-,TRBV6-1,few,TRBJ1-3,CASSEGDRNTIYF,TGTGCCAGCAGTGAGGGGGATAGAAACACCATATATTTT
TRBD2,TRBV9,-,TRBJ2-5,CASNGGGQETQYF,TGTGCCAGCAACGGGGGGGGTCAAGAGACCCAGTACTTC
-,TRBV5-6,-,TRBJ2-3,CASSFGNRAPGPDTQYF,TGTGCCAGCAGCTTTGGGAACAGGGCCCCGGGGCCAGATACGCAGTATTTT
-,TRBV9,-,TRBJ2-2,CASSVAPTGELFF,TGTGCCAGCAGCGTAGCGCCCACCGGGGAGCTGTTTTTT
-,TRBV7-2,-,TRBJ1-1,CASSLMGHTEAFF,TGTGCCAGCAGCTTAATGGGGCACACTGAAGCTTTCTTT
-,TRBV10-3,-,TRBJ1-5,CAIQQGPNQPQHF,TGTGCCATCCAACAGGGCCCCAATCAGCCCCAGCATTTT
-,TRBV6-1,-,TRBJ2-7,CASSEDHSSYEQYF,TGTGCCAGCAGTGAAGACCACTCCTCCTACGAGCAGTACTTC
-,TRBV20-1,few,TRBJ1-1,CSVWRNTEAFF,TGCAGTGTGTGGAGGAACACTGAAGCTTTCTTT
-,TRBV4-3,-,TRBJ1-1,CASSQGIGRENTEAFF,TGCGCCAGCAGCCAAGGGATTGGGCGGGAGAACACTGAAGCTTTCTTT
-,TRBV29-1,-,TRBJ1-2,CSARTVRNYGYTF,TGCAGCGCACGGACAGTGCGAAACTATGGCTACACCTTC
-,TRBV4-2,-,TRBJ2-1,CASSQDSSGSYNEQFF,TGTGCCAGCAGCCAAGATTCCAGCGGCTCCTACAATGAGCAGTTCTTC
-,TRBV28,few,TRBJ1-3,CASKTAFLPGNTIYF,TGTGCCAGCAAGACAGCCTTCTTACCTGGAAACACCATATATTTT
TRBD1,TRBV7-9,-,TRBJ1-4,CASSLQGPNEKLFF,TGTGCCAGCAGTTTACAGGGGCCTAATGAAAAACTGTTTTTT
TRBD1,TRBV11-3,-,TRBJ2-1,CASSLQDRDHNEQFF,TGTGCCAGCAGCTTACAAGACAGGGACCACAATGAGCAGTTCTTC
TRBD1,TRBV10-3,once,TRBJ1-6,CAISETGGSPLHF,TGTGCCATCAGTGAAACAGGGGGCTCACCCCTCCACTTT
-,TRBV14,-,TRBJ2-7,CASSQAGGKIYEQYF,TGTGCCAGCAGCCAAGCCGGAGGGAAGATCTACGAGCAGTACTTC
-,TRBV12-3/TRBV12-4,-,TRBJ2-2,CASSFGFTGELFF,TGTGCCAGCAGTTTTGGGTTCACCGGGGAGCTGTTTTTT
-,TRBV2,-,TRBJ1-2,CASKGGQEYRYTF,TGTGCCAGCAAGGGGGGCCAGGAATATCGCTACACCTTC
-,TRBV3-1/TRBV3-2,-,TRBJ2-3,CASSHLPDEINSTDTQYF,TGTGCCAGCAGCCATCTTCCCGACGAGATTAATAGCACAGATACGCAGTATTTT
-,TRBV9,-,TRBJ2-1,CASSAVGVYGEQFF,TGTGCCAGCAGCGCAGTAGGGGTTTACGGGGAGCAGTTCTTC
-,TRBV5-1,-,TRBJ2-7,CASSLARDYEQYF,TGCGCCAGCAGCTTGGCCAGAGACTACGAGCAGTACTTC
TRBD2,TRBV20-1,-,TRBJ2-1,CSASGTSGTHREQFF,TGCAGTGCTAGTGGTACTAGCGGGACCCATAGGGAGCAGTTCTTC
TRBD1,TRBV5-3,-,TRBJ2-1,CARSLGTGSSYNEQFF,TGTGCCAGAAGCTTGGGGACAGGGAGCTCCTACAATGAGCAGTTCTTC